This TCR beta chain is drawn from a study of human T cells and chemical hapten exposure. As for the study in general: From small differences in pooled library volume came most of the variation in per-sample TCR yields. Whole-study findings and limits: TCRs above 1 in 1000 frequency stayed constant with DPC sensitization.

Time point here: patch test 1, 2 weeks after DPC sensitization. Treatment in this sample: therapeutic diphenylcyclopropenone sensitization with weekly scalp DPC. Donation of samples came from alopecia patients who were 18 to 70 years old and suitable for DPC. This clonotype was counted between two and nine times. Its antigen is not known. As originally analysed: Per-sample TCR counts ranged from about 20,000 to 700,000, median around 96,000. TCRdb used MiXCR to reprocess the RACE reads, holding one entry per CDR3 protein. In this record, the V and J calls reflect TCRdb's handling and not the investigators' own analysis. This repertoire shows about 120,000 distinct CDR3 sequences, approximately 13% found once; its top ten account for 0.92%. This TCR came from a man aged 18-30 years with alopecia areata. Some clones in this sample may be carry-over from other donors' samples. This sample comprised whole blood, obtained in connection with sensitization to the hapten diphenylcyclopropenone (DPC).

CDR3 in amino acids: CASSPEGHLGEQFF. CDR3 nucleotides: TGTGCCAGCAGCCCAGAGGGACACCTCGGAGAGCAGTTCTTC. V gene TRBV7-2 combines with J gene TRBJ2-1; weak D call: TRBD1 (6 bases). Looked up from germline, CDR1 is SGHTA and CDR2 is FQGNSA. The CDR3 has 14 residues. Trimming removed 5 bases at V and 10 bases at J, with 18 bases between.